The present entry profiles one TCR beta chain with its context. This CDR3 has 14 amino acids. Germline loops: CDR1 SGHTA, CDR2 FQGTGA. The ends lost 2 bases at V and 7 bases at J; junction bases unmatched: 1. All enrollees were about 18 to 89 years old and from some 24 US areas. Clinical histories supplied by participants themselves formed the basis of cohort assignment. Authors' processing steps: Amplification from reference gene primers served as the basis for estimated nucleated cell counts. TCRdb's table, derived via immunoSEQ multiplex PCR, lists solely in-frame clones and lacks some. V, J and clone size are taken as reported in that table, and D and trimming were inferred from the DNA itself. The sample yields 200,000 to 300,000 clones, about 90% seen once. The source of the sample is a study of blood T cell repertoires in COVID-19. Turning to the study itself: T cells, B-cell-depleted T cells, or PBMCs supplied cDNA or gDNA.

The sequenced sample was PBMCs or T cells enriched from blood (not recorded which). This chain joins TRBV7-3 and TRBJ2-1; 11 bases agree with TRBD2. The clonotype comes from a woman aged 30 to 39 with acute COVID-19. CDR3 DNA sequence: TGTGCCAGCAGCTTAGGGACTAGCGGTAATGAGCAGTTCTTC. Encoded protein: CASSLGTSGNEQFF.